One sample yielded the 27 T cell receptor beta chains listed below, sequenced in a study of cytomegalovirus exposure and HLA in healthy donors. Researchers ran the PCR with 60 Vbeta and 13 Jbeta primers. Profiling relied on immunoSEQ multiplex PCR, and the TCRdb table lists in-frame clones only, not all of them. The sample contains 100,000 to 130,000 clones, about four fifths of which appear only once. Material: PBMCs. Receptors were obtained from a man aged 30-40 years in good health and CMV-seropositive.

This chain uses TRBV10-3 with TRBJ1-2; 8 bases are a match to TRBD1. CDR3 length equals 17 residues. From germline, CDR1 is ENHRY and CDR2 SYGVKD. V dropped 1 base and J dropped 4; count of bases not matched to a gene: 11. The CDR3: CAISELFGQGNSYGYTF. The CDR3, as DNA: TGTGCCATCAGTGAGTTGTTTGGACAGGGTAACAGCTATGGCTACACCTTC.

This clone was detected once. J is TRBJ2-3 and V is TRBV6-5, with D possibly being TRBD2 (6 bases). Germline V CDR1 and CDR2: MNHEY, SVGAGI. V lost 6 bases and J 3 bases, leaving 16 bases between the germline ends. The CDR3 runs 15 residues. The CDR3 spells CASRAGTAGTDTQYF. In nucleotides, the CDR3 is TGTGCCAGCAGGGCCGGGACGGCGGGGACAGATACGCAGTATTTT.

V is TRBV5-5 and J is TRBJ2-3, with a possible D match to TRBD2 (7 bases). Trimming shortened V by 6 bases and J by 2 bases, and 16 bases separated the two germline ends. Germline CDR1 reads SGHKS; CDR2 reads YYEKEE (reference sequence). The CDR3 contains 15 residues. For the CDR3, the DNA is TGTGCCAGCAATGGGGGGGCCATTTTCACAGATACGCAGTATTTT. Its protein product is CASNGGAIFTDTQYF.

This rearrangement joins TRBV5-1 to TRBJ1-1; 7 bases are shared with TRBD1. The CDR3 consists of 16 residues. Germline lookup yields CDR1 SGHRS and CDR2 YFSETQ. The V gene end was trimmed by 1 base and the J gene end by 0 bases; junction bases not matched to a gene: 6. DNA of the CDR3: TGCGCCAGCAGCTTGACAGGGGAGAGAGTGAACACTGAAGCTTTCTTT. The encoded protein is CASSLTGERVNTEAFF. The variable domain in full, with the rest retrieved from reference TRBV5-1 and TRBJ1-1, is KAGVTQTPRYLIKTRGQQVTLSCSPISGHRSVSWYQQTPGQGLQFLFEYFSETQRNKGNFPGRFSGRQFSNSRSEMNVSTLELGDSALYLCASSLTGERVNTEAFFGQGTRLTVV.

The chain employs TRBV27 and TRBJ2-6; the D gene is possibly TRBD1 (6 bases). The CDR3 has 15 residues. V was trimmed by 6 bases and J by 1 base, leaving 10 bases between them. The germline CDR1 and CDR2 sequences are MNHEY and SMNVEV (reference sequence). Written as DNA, the CDR3 is TGTGCCAGCAGGTTAACAGGGTCTGGGGCCAACGTCCTGACTTTC. Protein sequence: CASRLTGSGANVLTF.

The chain carries TRBV11-3 and TRBJ2-3; 8 bases are a match to TRBD2. CDR1 is SGHNT, CDR2 YENEEA, per germline. With V trimmed by 1 base and J by 2 bases, 14 bases remained unmatched. This CDR3 is 19 amino acids long. The CDR3 DNA reads TGTGCCAGCAGCTTAGGCACCTGGTTTTCGGGGGGGGACACAGATACGCAGTATTTT. This encodes CASSLGTWFSGGDTDTQYF.

About this clone itself: The sample carries other DNA sequences with the same CDR3. The genes are TRBV5-6 and TRBJ2-7; D is undetermined. V lost 2 bases to trimming and J lost 6 bases, with 6 bases between them. This CDR3 is 11 amino acids long. CDR1 is SGHDT and CDR2 is YYEEEE in the germline V gene. CDR3 bases: TGTGCCAGCAGCTTAACTTCCGAGCAGTACTTC. Translation: CASSLTSEQYF.

This clone was detected only once. The J gene is TRBJ2-2, the V gene TRBV19, with 10 positions matching TRBD2. CDR3 size: 19 residues. V shed 7 bases, J shed 0 bases, and the junction held 14 bases outside the gene matches. CDR1 LNHDA and CDR2 SQIVND come from the germline V gene (reference sequence). CDR3 nucleotides: TGTGCCAGTACCACAAGAGGCTGGCTAGCGGGGGCGAACACCGGGGAGCTGTTTTTT. Amino acids: CASTTRGWLAGANTGELFF.

This chain connects TRBV11-1 to TRBJ2-3, with 9 bases aligning to TRBD2. The V and J ends lost 1 base and 6 bases, in that order; junction bases with no gene match: 11. The CDR3 is 17 amino acids. The germline CDR1 and CDR2 sequences are SGHAT and FQDESV (reference sequence). The CDR3 coding sequence is TGTGCCAGCAGCTTAGGGGGCCAGCGGGGGGCTCGGGATACGCAGTATTTT. It specifies CASSLGGQRGARDTQYF.

This chain joins TRBV7-9 and TRBJ2-3, with 8 bases lining up with TRBD2. This CDR3 is 16 amino acids long. CDR1 SEHNR and CDR2 FQNEAQ come from the germline V gene (reference sequence). With 0 bases clipped from V and 2 bases from J, the junction kept 4 bases outside the gene matches. The CDR3 region is CASSLAGLATTDTQYF. The CDR3 DNA is TGTGCCAGCAGCTTAGCCGGACTAGCCACCACAGATACGCAGTATTTT.

Comment on this clone: Germline is not matched at one junction end, which may reflect a read error. The chain recombines TRBV7-9 with TRBJ2-2, with D possibly TRBD2 on 6 matching bases. Germline CDR1 SEHNR, CDR2 FQNEAQ (reference sequence). The CDR3 spans 15 residues. The CDR3 bases are TGTTCCAGCAGCTTAATCGGGGGTAACACCGGGGAGCTGTTTTTT. Encoded protein: CSSSLIGGNTGELFF.

The rearrangement uses TRBV5-1 and TRBJ2-7; tentatively, D is TRBD1 (6 bases). The CDR3 length is 14 residues. The V and J ends lost 2 bases and 4 bases respectively, with 13 bases between them. The germline CDR1 and CDR2 sequences are SGHRS and YFSETQ. The CDR3 loop reads CASSLWTVPYEQYF. In nucleotides, the CDR3 is TGCGCCAGCAGCTTATGGACAGTACCTTACGAGCAGTACTTC.

The rearrangement uses TRBV6-5 and TRBJ1-2; possibly TRBD1 for D (6 bases). The CDR3 spans 13 residues. Germline V CDR1 and CDR2: MNHEY, SVGAGI. Trimming removed 6 bases from V and 3 bases from J, with 11 bases in between. The CDR3 protein is CASREQGDYGYTF. The CDR3 DNA is TGTGCCAGCAGGGAACAGGGTGACTATGGCTACACCTTC.

The V gene is TRBV7-3, the J gene TRBJ1-3; 10 bases are shared with TRBD1. There are 19 residues in the CDR3. V lost 4 bases, J lost 0 bases, and 12 bases stayed unmatched. Germline loops: CDR1 SGHTA, CDR2 FQGTGA. The chain's CDR3 is CASSSAGTGDRSSGNTIYF. The DNA for the CDR3 is TGTGCCAGCAGCTCAGCCGGGACAGGGGACCGTAGCTCTGGAAACACCATATATTTT.

As regards this clone: A read error may account for a junction end that differs from germline. The chain employs TRBV5-5 and TRBJ1-2; maybe TRBD1 (5 bases). Germline CDR1 SGHKS, CDR2 YYEKEE (reference sequence). The CDR3 loop spans 11 amino acids. CDR3 region: CASSLFGGDAF. The CDR3 DNA reads as TGTGCCAGCAGCTTGTTTGGGGGGGACGCCTTC.

The V and J genes are TRBV11-3 and TRBJ2-7, with 7 bases that match TRBD2. The CDR3 runs to 13 residues. CDR1 is SGHNT, CDR2 YENEEA, per germline. V gave up 2 bases and J gave up 6 bases; unmatched junction bases: 4. The chain's CDR3 is CASSLSREGEQYF. CDR3 bases: TGTGCCAGCAGCTTATCAAGGGAGGGCGAGCAGTACTTC.

The J gene is TRBJ2-5, the V gene TRBV6-1, with D unresolved. V was pared by 4 bases and J by 5 bases, with 14 bases between. Per germline, CDR1 MNHNS and CDR2 SASEGT. This CDR3 spans 14 amino acids. The CDR3: CASSGTHAVETQYF. The CDR3 nucleotides are TGTGCCAGCAGTGGTACCCATGCGGTGGAGACCCAGTACTTC.

The chain employs TRBV5-1 and TRBJ2-7; 7 bases are shared with TRBD1. CDR3 size: 14 residues. J gave up 3 bases and V 2 bases, and 5 bases lay outside the gene matches. CDR1 and CDR2 (germline): SGHRS, YFSETQ. The CDR3 DNA follows: TGCGCCAGCAGCTTTTCGGGACAGCGCTACGAGCAGTACTTC. Translation: CASSFSGQRYEQYF. Complete variable domain (other parts from reference TRBV5-1 and TRBJ2-7): KAGVTQTPRYLIKTRGQQVTLSCSPISGHRSVSWYQQTPGQGLQFLFEYFSETQRNKGNFPGRFSGRQFSNSRSEMNVSTLELGDSALYLCASSFSGQRYEQYFGPGTRLTVT.

A remark on this clone: Relative to the germline gene, one junction end is altered; a read error may explain this. This chain joins TRBV27 and TRBJ2-4, with TRBD1 as a possible D gene (6 bases). CDR3 length: 19 residues. Germline CDR1 is MNHEY and CDR2 is SMNVEV (reference sequence). In DNA form, the CDR3 reads TGTGCCAGCAGTTTATCGCCCCCCCGGACAGTCAGAGCCAAAAACAGTCAGTACTTC. Its translation is CASSLSPPRTVRAKNSQYF.

The chain links TRBV19 to TRBJ1-4; D possibly corresponds to TRBD1 (5 bases). In germline, CDR1 is LNHDA, CDR2 SQIVND (reference sequence). The V end was cut by 7 bases, the J end by 8 bases, with 20 bases between. The CDR3 has 15 residues. The CDR3 region is CASTIGGSGAEKLFF. The CDR3 DNA reads as TGTGCCAGTACGATCGGGGGAAGCGGGGCGGAAAAACTGTTTTTT.

About this clone itself: Likely a read error: the CDR3 ends without its conserved phenylalanine or tryptophan. Because the CDR3's place on the DNA is in doubt, the DNA is left out and the CDR3 is given as listed by TCRdb. The chain carries TRBV5-1 and TRBJ1-2; the table gives TRBD1 as D, unverified against the DNA. The CDR3 adds up to 14 amino acids, both ends counted. Germline CDR1 and CDR2: SGHRS and YFSETQ. This chain's CDR3 is CASSPSPGQGPPAR.

The V gene is TRBV29-1, the J gene TRBJ1-2, with D perhaps matching TRBD1 (6 bases). There are 12 residues in the CDR3. The germline V gene has CDR1 SQVTM and CDR2 ANQGSEA. Trimming shortened V by 6 bases and J by 3 bases, and 11 bases separated the two germline ends. As DNA, the CDR3 is TGCAGCGTCACCAGGGGCGACTATGGCTACACCTTC. Encoded protein: CSVTRGDYGYTF.

The V gene is TRBV5-4, the J gene TRBJ1-1, with D perhaps TRBD1 (5 bases). Germline loops: CDR1 SGHNT, CDR2 YYREEE (reference sequence). There are 14 residues in the CDR3. V lost 0 bases and J 1 base, leaving 7 bases between the germline ends. DNA for the CDR3: TGTGCCAGCAGCTTGGAGACAGCGAACACTGAAGCTTTCTTT. Encoded protein: CASSLETANTEAFF.

V is TRBV6-1 and J is TRBJ1-2, with D hard to call. The CDR3 contains 15 residues. Germline CDR1 reads MNHNS; CDR2 reads SASEGT. Trimming stripped 6 bases from V and 4 bases from J, with 18 bases between. This CDR3 reads CASREQAMEGYGYTF. CDR3 sequence (DNA): TGTGCCAGCAGGGAGCAGGCAATGGAGGGCTATGGCTACACCTTC.

As regards this clone: A junction end diverges from the germline sequence, so it may reflect a read error. The rearrangement uses TRBV5-6 and TRBJ1-6; 11 nucleotides agree with TRBD1. This CDR3 has 13 residues. CDR1 is SGHDT and CDR2 is YYEEEE in the germline V gene. As DNA, the CDR3 is TGTGCCAGCAGCAGAGCCGGGACAGGGGGTGTTTACTTT. It is translated as CASSRAGTGGVYF.

The CDR3 reads CSVEVPESLGGYTF. In DNA, the CDR3 is TGCAGCGTTGAAGTACCAGAAAGCCTGGGCGGCTACACCTTC. This sequence joins TRBV29-1 and TRBJ1-2, with D hard to call. The CDR3 contains 14 residues. V was cut by 1 base and J by 8 bases, with 17 bases left in between. CDR1 is SQVTM and CDR2 is ANQGSEA in the germline V gene.

The chain has TRBV18 and TRBJ1-5; unclear D gene. Germline V lookup: CDR1 KGHSH, CDR2 LQKENI. The CDR3 is 14 amino acids. Trimming removed 5 bases at V and 3 bases at J, with 11 bases between. CDR3 nucleotide sequence: TGTGCCAGCTCAGCCTGGCCCGACAATCAGCCCCAGCATTTT. This encodes CASSAWPDNQPQHF.